Listed below are T cell receptor beta chains from one sample, sequenced in a study of T cell clonotyping in hematopoietic cell transplantation. Sequencing was performed with immunoSEQ multiplex PCR; in TCRdb, only in-frame clones are kept and a portion is missing. The profile covers about 10,000 clones, with roughly 84% appearing a single time and more than 13% taken by the ten largest. Sample: peripheral blood mononuclear cells, taken before stem cell transplant. These receptors all come from a woman aged 45-65 years with chronic myeloid leukemia. Some clones in this sample may be carry-over from other donors' samples. The CDR3 runs from the conserved cysteine through the conserved F or W. D genes are given only for firm matches. Rows give clone size only sometimes, using once, few, many, or a class for an expanded clone.

TRBJ2-7,TRBV7-2,.,.,TGTGCCAGCAGCCAATTAAGTTTCGGAGGCCTGGCCGAGCAGTACTTC,CASSQLSFGGLAEQYF
TRBJ2-3,TRBV21-1,.,.,TGTGCCAGCAGCAAATTGGGAGGAGGGGGAGATACGCAGTATTTT,CASSKLGGGGDTQYF
TRBJ2-3,TRBV7-3,.,.,TGTGCCAGCAGCTTATCGCCACTAGCCACAGATACGCAGTATTTT,CASSLSPLATDTQYF
TRBJ1-1,TRBV11-2,.,.,TGTGCCAGCAGCTCACTCCGGGGAGTGGGCACTGAAGCTTTCTTT,CASSSLRGVGTEAFF
TRBJ2-7,TRBV19,few,.,TGTGCCAGTAGCCGTAGCAGTCTTCACGAGCAGTACTTC,CASSRSSLHEQYF
TRBJ2-5,TRBV20-1,.,.,TGCAGTGCAGCAGTAGGAGAGACCCAGTACTTC,CSAAVGETQYF
TRBJ1-4,TRBV9,once,.,TGTGCCAGCAGCGTAGGCACCCCCGGTGAAAAACTGTTTTTT,CASSVGTPGEKLFF
TRBJ1-4,TRBV2,.,.,TGTGCCAGCAGTCCCCGGACTTCCCGGAGTGAAAAACTGTTTTTT,CASSPRTSRSEKLFF
TRBJ1-3,TRBV4-3,.,.,TGCGCCAGCAGCCAAGATGGGCCGAGCTCTGGAAACACCATATATTTT,CASSQDGPSSGNTIYF
TRBJ1-3,TRBV30,.,.,TGTGCCTGGAGTGTAATTCCGGCAGGCTCTGGAAACACCATATATTTT,CAWSVIPAGSGNTIYF
TRBJ2-7,TRBV29-1,.,TRBD2,TGCAGCGTTGCCACGGGGAGCGGGAGGGTGATGCAGTACTTC,CSVATGSGRVMQYF
TRBJ2-3,TRBV6-1,.,.,TGTGCCAGCGGTGCAACAGCTTTCCGCACAGATACGCAGTATTTT,CASGATAFRTDTQYF
TRBJ2-2,TRBV4-2,once,TRBD2,TGTGCCAGCAGCCAAACACTAGCGGGAGACGGCACCGGGGAGCTGTTTTTT,CASSQTLAGDGTGELFF
TRBJ1-1,TRBV29-1,.,.,TGCAGCGCATTGGACATTCTCCACACTGAAGCTTTCTTT,CSALDILHTEAFF
TRBJ2-7,TRBV11-2,.,.,TGTGCCAGCAGCTTAGCCGTGTCCACAGGACTCTACGAGCAGTACTTC,CASSLAVSTGLYEQYF
TRBJ2-3,TRBV5-1,.,.,TGCGCCAGCAGCTTGCGACCGAGGACAGATACGCAGTATTTT,CASSLRPRTDTQYF
TRBJ2-7,TRBV7-9,.,.,TGTGCCAGCAGCCCCGACGGAAAACCCTACGAGCAGTACTTC,CASSPDGKPYEQYF
TRBJ2-5,TRBV7-6,once,.,TGCGCCAGCAGCTTAGTAGTGTATGAGACCCAGTACTTC,CASSLVVYETQYF
TRBJ2-7,TRBV19,.,TRBD1,TGTGCCAGTAGTGCGACAGGGTCCTACGAGCAGTACTTC,CASSATGSYEQYF
TRBJ1-5,TRBV28,.,.,TGTGCCAGCAGAATATTACAGAGCAATCAGCCCCAGCATTTT,CASRILQSNQPQHF
TRBJ2-7,TRBV5-1,once,.,TGCGCCAGCAGCTTGACCAGTTACGAGCAGTACTTC,CASSLTSYEQYF
TRBJ2-2,TRBV2,.,TRBD1,TGTGCCAGCAGTGAAGCGGGAACAGGGGCCGGGGAGCTGTTTTTT,CASSEAGTGAGELFF
TRBJ2-7,TRBV19,.,TRBD1,TGTGCCAGTAGTATCGGGACAGGGTTGCGTGAGCAGTACTTC,CASSIGTGLREQYF
TRBJ2-7,TRBV4-2,.,TRBD2,TGTGCCAGCAGCCAAGATTGGGTAGCGGGAGGGGGGACCTACGAGCAGTACTTC,CASSQDWVAGGGTYEQYF
TRBJ1-5,TRBV19,.,.,TGTGCCAGTAGTATGGATGCGGGCCGGCCCCAGCATTTT,CASSMDAGRPQHF
TRBJ1-5,TRBV30,.,.,TGTGCCTGGAGCGGGGGGTTCAATCAGCCCCAGCATTTT,CAWSGGFNQPQHF
TRBJ2-1,TRBV7-9,.,.,TGTGCCAGCAGCTTAGGTCACGTCAATGAGCAGTTCTTC,CASSLGHVNEQFF